This T cell receptor (beta chain) was recorded in a study of CD8 T cells in ankylosing spondylitis. V gave up 9 bases and J gave up 4 bases; unmatched junction bases: 4. CDR3 size: 13 residues. Germline CDR1 and CDR2: KGHDR and SFDVKD. Study outcomes and limitations: Disease-linked clones were reportedly significantly enriched in matched ankylosing spondylitis synovial fluid. Typical of ankylosing spondylitis blood, it appeared, was a TCR beta motif of roughly eight highly homologous variants. Disease-linked clones, CD8+, were relatively rare in peripheral blood. In the blood and synovial fluid of reactive arthritis, some motif variants had been previously reported.

The table lists this clonotype with many counts. As yet, its antigen is unknown. Construction of TCR beta libraries was performed using quantitative 5'-RACE with molecular barcodes. A single record per CDR3 protein comes from TCRdb applying MiXCR to the 5' RACE reads. The sample carries a few hundred thousand distinct CDR3 sequences, roughly 6.6% recorded once. The material sequenced was blood, either unsorted or a sorted T cell fraction (not recorded which). The TCR comes from a male donor with ankylosing spondylitis. V and J are TRBV24-1 and TRBJ2-1, with TRBD2 matching 8 bases. CDR3: CATRGGTYNEQFF. CDR3 nucleotides: TGTGCCACCCGGGGGGGGACTTACAATGAGCAGTTCTTC.